The 25 T cell receptor beta chains in this list originate from one sample, sequenced in a study of spatial heterogeneity in lung cancer. Findings and limits, study-wide: Tracking of tumor mutation counts was seen in expanded intratumoral alpha and beta TCR counts.

TCRdb used MiXCR to reprocess the 5' RACE reads, holding one entry per CDR3 protein. The sample carries thousands of distinct CDR3 sequences, less than 6.5% recorded once. Time point meaning: sample taken at primary tumor resection. No antigen has been identified for these receptors. This specimen consisted of lung tumor tissue, obtained at surgery. The receptor set was obtained from a female donor with early-stage non-small cell lung cancer.

This clonotype is medium-sized by share. This sequence joins TRBV10-2 and TRBJ1-1, with TRBD1 as a possible D gene (5 bases). This CDR3 comprises 11 residues. Between the trimmed V and J ends, which lost 8 bases and 6 bases, there was a span of 10 bases. Germline values: CDR1 WSHSY, CDR2 SAAADI. The CDR3 region has the DNA TGCGCCAGCCTACAAGGGGCTGAAGCTTTCTTT. Translating it yields CASLQGAEAFF.

V gene TRBV6-5 combines with J gene TRBJ2-7; no definite D call. Germline V gene data show CDR1 as MNHEY and CDR2 as SVGAGI. This CDR3 comprises 13 residues. The V and J ends lost 4 bases and 3 bases respectively, with 10 bases between them. In DNA, the CDR3 is TGTGCCAGCAGTTCAAACCCAGGCTACGAGCAGTACTTC. It specifies CASSSNPGYEQYF.

Judged by abundance, this clonotype is medium-sized. CDR3 nucleotide sequence: TGCAGTGCTGGGGGGACAGGGAACACTGAAGCTTTCTTT. This sequence encodes CSAGGTGNTEAFF. This chain uses TRBV20-1 with TRBJ1-1; 8 bases agree with TRBD1. Germline values: CDR1 DFQATT, CDR2 SNEGSKA (reference sequence). Trimming removed 5 bases from V and 1 base from J; junction bases left unmatched: 3. The CDR3 is 13 residues long.

The sample holds many counts of this clonotype. The chain combines TRBV6-2 or TRBV6-3 with TRBJ2-1; 8 nucleotides line up with TRBD2. This CDR3 spans 15 amino acids. From germline, CDR1 is MNHEY and CDR2 SVGEGT. V shed 2 bases, J shed 3 bases, and the junction held 3 bases outside the gene matches. CDR3 residues: CASSYLAGSYNEQFF. DNA of the CDR3: TGTGCCAGCAGTTACCTAGCGGGCAGCTACAATGAGCAGTTCTTC.

Worth noting for this clonotype: As the CDR3 is not closed by the conserved phenylalanine or tryptophan, this likely results from a read error. The chain uses TRBV20-1 and TRBJ2-3; D is perhaps TRBD2 (7 bases). Trimming took 6 bases from V and 8 from J, leaving 24 bases between them. CDR3 length: 15 residues. Germline values: CDR1 DFQATT, CDR2 SNEGSKA (reference sequence). The CDR3 region is CSALMLTGGPGTQYL. The DNA for the CDR3 is TGCAGTGCCCTAATGCTAACGGGGGGCCCAGGTACGCAGTATTTG.

This clonotype was seen many times. V is TRBV18 and J is TRBJ2-7; D not resolved. Between the trimmed V and J ends, which lost 9 bases and 4 bases, there was a span of 16 bases. The CDR3 contains 13 residues. CDR1 and CDR2 (germline): KGHSH, LQKENI. The CDR3 spells CASYASDRYEQYF. Here the CDR3 DNA reads TGTGCCAGTTATGCCTCGGACCGGTACGAGCAGTACTTC.

This clonotype was counted many times. The J gene is TRBJ2-7, the V gene TRBV6-2 or TRBV6-3, with no clear D. V lost 7 bases, J lost 7 bases, and 20 bases lay in between. Germline CDR1 and CDR2: MNHEY and SVGEGT. This CDR3 has 14 residues. CDR3 sequence reads: CASISPGQMGEQYF. As DNA, the CDR3 is TGTGCCAGCATCTCCCCCGGGCAAATGGGGGAGCAGTACTTC.

Many counts were recorded for this clonotype. This rearrangement joins TRBV6-2 or TRBV6-3 to TRBJ2-2; perhaps TRBD1 as D (6 bases). V was cut by 6 bases and J by 5 bases, with 10 bases left in between. There are 13 residues in the CDR3. The germline V gene encodes CDR1 MNHEY and CDR2 SVGEGT. Written as DNA, the CDR3 is TGTGCCAGCAGGGGGGCGCCGACCGGGGAGCTGTTTTTT. Translation gives CASRGAPTGELFF.

This clonotype was counted ten times or more. The chain employs TRBV14 and TRBJ1-4; D not resolved. The CDR3 has 14 residues. CDR1 and CDR2 from the germline V gene are SGHDN and FVKESK. Trimming left V 2 bases short and J 4 bases short, with 8 bases between. The CDR3 protein is CASSQQDVNEKLFF. CDR3 DNA sequence: TGTGCCAGCAGCCAACAGGACGTTAATGAAAAACTGTTTTTT.

This clonotype was recorded at least ten times. The rearrangement links TRBV20-1 to TRBJ2-3, with TRBD2 as a possible D gene (6 bases). The CDR3 covers 13 residues. From germline, CDR1 is DFQATT and CDR2 SNEGSKA (reference sequence). V dropped 8 bases and J dropped 0 bases, with 12 bases sitting between them. The CDR3 sequence: CSSERASTDTQYF. CDR3 nucleotide sequence: TGCAGTTCCGAGCGGGCGAGCACAGATACGCAGTATTTT.

Many counts were recorded for this clonotype. The genes are TRBV5-1 and TRBJ1-1, with unresolved D. The V gene's germline CDR1 is SGHRS and CDR2 YFSETQ. The CDR3 is 13 amino acids. Deletions cut 4 bases from V and 0 bases from J, with 7 bases between. This chain's CDR3 is CASSDLMNTEAFF. The CDR3 coding sequence is TGCGCCAGCAGCGACCTAATGAACACTGAAGCTTTCTTT.

This clonotype was seen many times. The gene calls are TRBV4-3 and TRBJ1-1; D possibly corresponds to TRBD1 (6 bases). CDR3 size: 15 residues. Trimming stripped 0 bases from V and 3 bases from J, with 11 bases between. The V gene's germline CDR1 is LGHNA and CDR2 YSLEER. In DNA form, the CDR3 reads TGCGCCAGCAGCCAAGATGAGGAGGGGGACACTGAAGCTTTCTTT. Translated, it gives CASSQDEEGDTEAFF.

In this sample, this clonotype turned up many times. The chain uses TRBV6-5 and TRBJ1-2; D call uncertain. Trimming removed 8 bases at V and 3 bases at J, with 13 bases between. The CDR3 length is 13 residues. Germline CDR1 MNHEY, CDR2 SVGAGI. The CDR3 nucleotides read TGTGCCAGCGCGAAGGGCAGCGACTATGGCTACACCTTC. Its protein is CASAKGSDYGYTF.

This clonotype showed up many times. The chain carries TRBV7-9 and TRBJ2-7; perhaps TRBD2 as D (6 bases). V was clipped by 0 bases and J by 3 bases, with 12 bases between them. CDR3 length: 15 amino acids. Germline assignment: CDR1 SEHNR and CDR2 FQNEAQ (reference sequence). The CDR3 loop reads CASSLADGGRYEQYF. Here the CDR3 DNA reads TGTGCCAGCAGCTTAGCCGACGGGGGTCGCTACGAGCAGTACTTC.

This clonotype is medium-sized by share. V usage is TRBV7-3 and J usage is TRBJ2-1, with D perhaps given as TRBD1 or TRBD2 (5 bases each). CDR1 is SGHTA and CDR2 is FQGTGA in the germline V gene. The CDR3 sequence is 22 residues long. Between the trimmed V and J ends, which lost 0 bases and 0 bases, there was a span of 27 bases. CDR3 protein: CASSLTRGDISGTLSSYNEQFF. The CDR3 DNA follows: TGTGCCAGCAGCTTAACCCGGGGCGACATCTCGGGGACCCTAAGCTCCTACAATGAGCAGTTCTTC.

The V and J genes are TRBV10-3 and TRBJ1-3; D gene unclear. The CDR3 spans 15 residues. Germline CDR1 is ENHRY and CDR2 is SYGVKD. The ends were cut back, 0 bases at V and 4 bases at J, with 10 bases in the middle. The CDR3 here is CAISESRNLGNTIYF. CDR3 DNA sequence: TGTGCCATCAGTGAGTCTCGGAACCTCGGAAACACCATATATTTT.

This clonotype came up many times. Mismatch with germline at one junction end may stem from a read error. V gene TRBV20-1 combines with J gene TRBJ2-1, with 11 bases fitting TRBD2. The CDR3 runs to 17 residues. CDR1 is DFQATT and CDR2 is SNEGSKA in the germline V gene (reference sequence). Here the CDR3 DNA reads TGCAGTACTAGGGCAAGACTGGGACTAGCGGCCTACAATGAGCAGTTCTTC. Translated, it gives CSTRARLGLAAYNEQFF.

This clonotype was detected ten times or more. The CDR3 is CASSLEGLTGVNEQFF. The CDR3 DNA reads TGTGCCAGCAGCTTAGAAGGTCTCACTGGGGTCAATGAGCAGTTCTTC. The rearrangement uses TRBV7-2 and TRBJ2-1; no clear D. CDR1 and CDR2 (germline): SGHTA, FQGNSA. Trimming left V 1 base short and J 6 bases short, with 16 bases between. There are 16 residues in the CDR3.

This clonotype was seen many times. The chain couples TRBV24-1 to TRBJ2-2, with 8 bases identical to TRBD1. Germline trimming cut 5 bases from V and 0 bases from J; bases unmatched to any gene: 4. Germline CDR1 and CDR2: KGHDR and SFDVKD. CDR3 length: 16 amino acids. As DNA, the CDR3 is TGTGCCACCAGTGCGGTGACAGGGGCGAACACCGGGGAGCTGTTTTTT. As protein: CATSAVTGANTGELFF.

This clonotype was seen repeatedly, ten times or more. The V and J genes are TRBV12-3 or TRBV12-4 and TRBJ1-2, with D uncertain. Between the trimmed V and J ends, which lost 3 bases and 2 bases, there was a span of 7 bases. The CDR3 is made up of 13 amino acids. The CDR3 DNA reads TGTGCCAGCAGTTTGGCACAGAACTATGGCTACACCTTC. Protein sequence: CASSLAQNYGYTF.

The gene calls are TRBV6-1 and TRBJ1-5; 8 bases align to TRBD1. Trimming at V came to 7 bases and at J to 4 bases, leaving 6 bases not matched to a gene. Germline assignment: CDR1 MNHNS and CDR2 SASEGT. The CDR3 sequence is 14 residues long. Here the CDR3 DNA reads TGTGCCAGCACGACAGGGGTTCAGAATCAGCCCCAGCATTTT. It specifies CASTTGVQNQPQHF.

This clonotype has ten or more counts. The chain has TRBV6-5 and TRBJ2-4, with 8 bases aligning to TRBD1. The CDR3 length is 13 residues. CDR1 is MNHEY and CDR2 is SVGAGI in the germline V gene. The V segment lost 6 bases and the J segment 4 bases; nucleotides outside the gene matches: 2. CDR3: CASRGQAKNIQYF. CDR3 coding DNA: TGTGCCAGCAGGGGACAGGCTAAAAACATTCAGTACTTC.

This clonotype was found many times. The chain employs TRBV7-8 and TRBJ2-5; a weak D match, TRBD2 (6 bases). The V gene's germline CDR1 is SGHVS and CDR2 FQNEAQ. The CDR3 has 15 residues. Trimming took 1 base from V and 0 from J, leaving 9 bases between them. The CDR3 protein is CASSLVGDYQETQYF. The DNA for the CDR3 is TGTGCCAGCAGCTTAGTAGGGGACTACCAAGAGACCCAGTACTTC.

This clonotype was detected many times. CDR3 residues: CASSSITEAFF. CDR3 bases: TGTGCCAGCAGCTCGATCACTGAAGCTTTCTTT. V is TRBV5-5 and J is TRBJ1-1; D is undetermined. Looked up from germline, CDR1 is SGHKS and CDR2 is YYEKEE (reference sequence). The V end was cut by 3 bases, the J end by 4 bases, with 4 bases between. The CDR3 covers 11 residues.

This clonotype was seen many times. The V and J genes are TRBV20-1 and TRBJ2-3, with 8 bases matching TRBD1. Germline CDR1 reads DFQATT; CDR2 reads SNEGSKA (reference sequence). The CDR3 is 14 amino acids. V gave up 5 bases and J gave up 6 bases; unmatched junction bases: 10. CDR3 nucleotide sequence: TGCAGTGCTGAAGGACAGGGAGCCTTGGATACGCAGTATTTT. The encoded protein is CSAEGQGALDTQYF.